The entry below describes one TCR beta chain. What this receptor recognizes is not known. Nothing much larger sits one base from this clone, and base qualities are not available. Library preparation used the immunoSEQ multiplex PCR assay. Held by TCRdb, this immuneACCESS table contains in-frame sequences only and omits some clones. Under half of the omission traces to an unresolved V gene where checked; the cause of the rest is unknown. The sample records about 500,000 clones, about 80% of which are singletons. The top ten hold 0.013% of the sample. The sample belongs to a study of shared T cell receptors in the human thymus (dated by TCRdb to the early 2020s). With regard to the full study: The study examined how self-reactive, shared T-cell receptor alpha chains are generated in the human thymus.

Trimming costs V 4 bases and J 6 bases, and their ends lie 19 bases apart. The CDR3, from cysteine to phenylalanine, totals 15 residues. Left in the record is the CDR3 DNA by itself, 45 bases read in frame from the first base. The CDR1 and CDR2 encoded by the germline V gene are SGDLS and YYNGEE. The sample also formed part of further work on human thymus T cells. The other study reports the following: Immunologically healthy infants undergoing open corrective cardiac surgery for congenital heart defects in Finland were used as donors. Thymus tissue was obtained as surgical resects removed during corrective cardiac surgery. Biased V and J gene segment usage appeared to be present in both thymic and peripheral blood repertoires. The related research reported highly overlapping thymic TCR repertoires among unrelated individuals. The study described the TCR alpha and beta repertoires in fewer than 10 infant thymus samples and a few matching peripheral blood samples. Donor ages ranged from about 6 to 244 days, and the cohort comprised six or seven male and two female infants. Thymocytes were released mechanically from tissue and stored at -70 °C as pellets of about 9-32 million cells. A QIAsymphony instrument was used to extract genomic DNA from frozen cell pellets. Using the immunoSEQ multiplex PCR assay, the TCRB and TCRAD loci were amplified from a standardized quantity of quality-controlled genomic DNA. The amplicons spanned the V(D)J region and were long enough to cover the CDR3 and allow V and J genes to be identified. The amplicons were sequenced on an Illumina platform via the commercial immunoSEQ service. Primer bias and sequencing errors were corrected using previously described methods, and TCRAD and TCRB definitions followed the IMGT database. Repertoires were analysed with immunoSEQ Analyzer 3.0 and VDJTools, covering basic statistics, V/J segment usage, diversity estimates, rarefaction and pairwise overlap. Chao1, ChaoE, Efron-Thisted, Shannon and inverse Simpson indices were used to estimate diversity, which was also estimated on datasets down-sampled to the smallest sample. Repertoire overlap was determined by strict matching of CDR3 nucleotide sequence, V gene and J gene, and Jaccard-based multidimensional scaling clustering was applied. On average, thymus samples gave 750,000 to 1,000,000 unique TCRB clonotypes, whereas blood samples gave 75,000 to 95,000.

Sequencing was performed on thymocytes. The TCR sequence derives from a boy less than two years old with a congenital heart defect. Donor details come from another sample of the same person, matched by shared clones. The chain couples TRBV9 to TRBJ1-2; D gene: possibly TRBD1, on 5 matching bases. The nucleotides read TGTGCCAGCAGCCCTACCGGGACTACTCTAGATGGCTACACCTTC. Its protein product is CASSPTGTTLDGYTF.